The clone carrying this TCR beta chain has only a few counts. In TCRdb, the RT-PCR reads were re-called with MiXCR into one record per CDR3 protein. This sample has almost 700,000 distinct CDR3 sequences, with approximately 15% found just once. CDR3 length: 16 residues. Losses at the gene ends were 0 bases for V and 3 bases for J; bases not matched to a gene: 9. Germline V gene data show CDR1 as DFQATT and CDR2 as SNEGSKA (reference sequence). This TCR was sampled from a female donor in good health, serving as a healthy control. The sequenced sample was memory CD4+ T cells from blood. The genes are TRBV20-1 and TRBJ2-3, with 7 bases that match TRBD2. The CDR3 DNA sequence: TGCAGTGCTAGAGACGGCGGCGGGAGATATACAGATACGCAGTATTTT. As protein: CSARDGGGRYTDTQYF.